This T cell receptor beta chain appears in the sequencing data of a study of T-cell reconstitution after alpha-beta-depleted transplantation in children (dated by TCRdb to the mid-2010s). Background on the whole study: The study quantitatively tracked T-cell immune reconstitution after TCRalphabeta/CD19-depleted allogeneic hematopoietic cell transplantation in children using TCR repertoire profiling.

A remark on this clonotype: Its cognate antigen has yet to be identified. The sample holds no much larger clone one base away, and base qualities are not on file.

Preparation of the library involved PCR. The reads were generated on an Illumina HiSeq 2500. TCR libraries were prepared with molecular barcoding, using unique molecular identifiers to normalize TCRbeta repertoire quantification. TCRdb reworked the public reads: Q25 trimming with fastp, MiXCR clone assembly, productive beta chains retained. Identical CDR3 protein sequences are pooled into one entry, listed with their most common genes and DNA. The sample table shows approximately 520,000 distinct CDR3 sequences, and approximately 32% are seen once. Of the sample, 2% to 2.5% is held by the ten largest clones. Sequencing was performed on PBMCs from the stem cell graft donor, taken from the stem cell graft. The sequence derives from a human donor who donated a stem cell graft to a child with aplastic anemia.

In nucleotide form, the sequence is TGTGCCAGCAGCCAAGAGCAGGGAAACTATGGCTACACCTTC. Its protein product is CASSQEQGNYGYTF. The V and J segments used are TRBV3-1 and TRBJ1-2; perhaps TRBD1 is the D gene, with 5 bases matching. The CDR3, from cysteine to phenylalanine, totals 14 residues. Just CDR3 DNA is preserved here, 42 bases in frame from base 1. The junction carries 7 bases between V and J, which are trimmed by 0 bases and 2 bases respectively. From a lookup of the germline V gene (reference sequence), CDR1 and CDR2 are LGHDT and YNNKEL.